This T cell receptor beta chain was retrieved from a study of blood T cell repertoires in COVID-19. Study at large: From the United States, Italy and Spain came samples of acute and convalescent COVID-19. PBMCs, B-cell-depleted T cells, or T cells provided the cDNA or gDNA that made up the material.

Original analysis: Scientists estimated how many nucleated cells there were by amplifying reference gene primers. The table came from immunoSEQ multiplex PCR; TCRdb's copy has only in-frame clones and leaves some out. That table is the source of V, J and clone size, and D and trimming were worked out from the DNA. The sample lists some 260,000 clones, approximately 88% occurring once. It was during active infection that Seattle patients were enrolled and then longitudinally followed. The trim removed 6 bases at V and 5 bases at J, leaving 2 bases unmatched. The CDR3 contains 13 residues. Germline lookup yields CDR1 LNHDA and CDR2 SQIVND (reference sequence).

The source is a woman aged 25 to 45 with COVID-19, enrolled during active disease. The chain combines TRBV19 with TRBJ2-7; the match to TRBD1 covers 12 bases. The sequenced sample consisted of peripheral blood. The chain's CDR3 is CASRGQGADEQYV. In nucleotides, the CDR3 is TGTGCCAGTAGGGGACAGGGGGCTGACGAGCAGTACGTC.